The 27 T cell receptor beta chains listed next were all sequenced from one sample in a study of blood T cells in healthy people across ages. The second PCR ran about 6 to 12 cycles with a sample-barcoded 5' primer and J-beta primers. One entry per CDR3 protein, called by TCRdb with MiXCR from the 5' RACE reads. The table includes about 1,500,000 distinct CDR3 sequences, 28% detected once. The specimen sequenced was blood. Receptors were obtained from a woman aged 25 to 39 in good health.

This clonotype was counted between two and nine times. This chain joins TRBV18 and TRBJ2-3; 8 bases are a match to TRBD1. Germline CDR1 KGHSH, CDR2 LQKENI. Unmatched junction bases numbered 6, after V lost 2 bases and J lost 5 bases. The CDR3 runs 15 residues. The CDR3 here is CASSPRQGMRDTQYF. The CDR3 DNA sequence: TGTGCCAGCTCACCAAGACAGGGGATGAGAGATACGCAGTATTTT.

The chain carries TRBV5-1 and TRBJ2-5, with D uncertain. The CDR3 covers 14 residues. V was trimmed by 3 bases and J by 4 bases, leaving 13 bases between them. In germline, CDR1 is SGHRS, CDR2 YFSETQ. CDR3 nucleotides: TGCGCCAGCAGCTCCGGGTACTCGATAGAGACCCAGTACTTC. Its translation: CASSSGYSIETQYF.

This clonotype came up a few times. The CDR3 protein is CASSLWRGVQIGEQYF. In DNA form, the CDR3 reads TGTGCCAGCAGCTTGTGGCGGGGGGTCCAGATCGGGGAGCAGTACTTC. The gene calls are TRBV5-4 and TRBJ2-7, with 8 bases that match TRBD2. The CDR3 contains 16 residues. Unmatched junction bases numbered 13, after V lost 1 base and J lost 7 bases. In germline, CDR1 is SGHNT, CDR2 YYREEE (reference sequence).

The chain recombines TRBV2 with TRBJ2-1; 9 bases align to TRBD1. Germline values: CDR1 SNHLY, CDR2 FYNNEI. V gave up 5 bases and J gave up 6 bases; unmatched junction bases: 11. The CDR3 runs 16 residues. The CDR3 coding sequence is TGTGCCAGCAGTCTAACCGGGACAGGGAAGGGCAATGAGCAGTTCTTC. This sequence encodes CASSLTGTGKGNEQFF.

This clonotype was seen a handful of times. The rearrangement uses TRBV9 and TRBJ2-3, with D unresolved. V was trimmed by 5 bases and J by 2 bases, leaving 9 bases between them. The germline V gene encodes CDR1 SGDLS and CDR2 YYNGEE. The CDR3 is 13 amino acids. CDR3 sequence: CASSSLVTDTQYF. The DNA for the CDR3 is TGTGCCAGCAGTAGTCTTGTCACAGATACGCAGTATTTT.

The CDR3 reads CSVGRAYEQYF. CDR3 coding DNA: TGCAGCGTTGGCAGAGCCTACGAGCAGTACTTC. This chain joins TRBV29-1 and TRBJ2-7; no clear D gene. Germline V CDR1 and CDR2: SQVTM, ANQGSEA. Deletions cut 4 bases from V and 2 bases from J, with 6 bases between. This CDR3 has 11 residues.

The chain carries TRBV20-1 and TRBJ2-7; perhaps D is TRBD1 or TRBD2 (7 bases each). V lost 3 bases, J lost 1 base, and 13 bases lay in between. The CDR3 has 14 residues. Per germline, CDR1 DFQATT and CDR2 SNEGSKA (reference sequence). In DNA, the CDR3 is TGCAGTGCTAGGCGGGGGACAGAGTCCTACGAGCAGTACTTC. As protein: CSARRGTESYEQYF.

In regard to this clonotype: The germline gene is not matched at one end of the junction; a read error may be the cause. This chain joins TRBV24-1 and TRBJ2-7; D possibly corresponds to TRBD2 (5 bases). Germline V gene data show CDR1 as KGHDR and CDR2 as SFDVKD. CDR3 length equals 14 residues. CDR3 region: CAASDYILVYEQYF. The CDR3 DNA reads TGTGCCGCCAGTGATTACATACTAGTTTACGAGCAGTACTTC.

This clonotype was detected many times. The V gene is TRBV18, the J gene TRBJ2-7, with TRBD1 matching over 10 bases. V lost 4 bases, J lost 5 bases, and 5 bases stayed unmatched. The CDR3 covers 14 residues. The germline CDR1 and CDR2 sequences are KGHSH and LQKENI. The CDR3 DNA follows: TGTGCCAGCTCACAAGCCGGGACAGGGGACGAGCAGTACTTC. Amino acids: CASSQAGTGDEQYF. Looking up the rest from reference TRBV18 and TRBJ2-7 gives the full variable domain: NAGVMQNPRHLVRRRGQEARLRCSPMKGHSHVYWYRQLPEEGLKFMVYLQKENIIDESGMPKERFSAEFPKEGPSILRIQQVVRGDSAAYFCASSQAGTGDEQYFGPGTRLTVT.

This clonotype showed up just a few times. The chain is built from TRBV28 and TRBJ2-7; weak D call: TRBD1 (5 bases). Germline V gives CDR1 MDHEN, CDR2 SYDVKM. The CDR3 covers 15 residues. V lost 5 bases to trimming and J lost 2 bases, with 16 bases between them. The DNA for the CDR3 is TGTGCCAGCAGTCAACCAGGGAAAAGCCCCTACGAGCAGTACTTC. Translation: CASSQPGKSPYEQYF.

In its sample, this clonotype was seen a few times. The V gene is TRBV9, the J gene TRBJ1-2; tentatively, D is TRBD1 (6 bases). The CDR3 covers 13 residues. Trimming stripped 0 bases from V and 6 bases from J, with 9 bases between. Per germline, CDR1 SGDLS and CDR2 YYNGEE. CDR3 sequence reads: CASSVDGGDGYTF. CDR3 DNA: TGTGCCAGCAGCGTAGACGGGGGCGATGGCTACACCTTC.

V and J are TRBV5-5 and TRBJ1-1, with D unclear. V was shortened by 4 bases and J by 0 bases, with 10 bases between the two germline ends. CDR1 is SGHKS and CDR2 is YYEKEE in the germline V gene (reference sequence). The CDR3 runs 14 residues. As DNA, the CDR3 is TGTGCCAGCAGCCCCAACCACTTGAACACTGAAGCTTTCTTT. The encoded protein is CASSPNHLNTEAFF.

The genes are TRBV2 and TRBJ2-1, with 7 bases that match TRBD2. J gave up 10 bases and V 6 bases, and 12 bases lay outside the gene matches. The CDR3 is 14 residues long. Germline CDR1 and CDR2: SNHLY and FYNNEI. The CDR3 reads CASSLTRLGGEQFF. The CDR3 bases are TGTGCCAGCAGCTTAACTAGGTTGGGGGGGGAGCAGTTCTTC.

V is TRBV2 and J is TRBJ1-4, with unresolved D. Per germline, CDR1 SNHLY and CDR2 FYNNEI. The CDR3 spans 14 residues. The V end lost 2 bases, the J end lost 6 bases, and 10 bases lay between the germline ends. The CDR3 loop reads CASSENGEDEKLFF. CDR3 nucleotides: TGTGCCAGCAGTGAAAACGGTGAAGATGAAAAACTGTTTTTT.

The chain recombines TRBV20-1 with TRBJ1-2; 8 nucleotides align to TRBD1. CDR3 length equals 15 residues. Germline V gene sequence: CDR1 DFQATT, CDR2 SNEGSKA (reference sequence). V gave up 0 bases and J gave up 3 bases; unmatched junction bases: 6. CDR3 in amino acids: CSARDRGQGHYGYTF. In DNA, the CDR3 is TGCAGTGCTAGAGATCGCGGACAGGGCCACTATGGCTACACCTTC.

Only a few counts were recorded for this clonotype. J is TRBJ1-4 and V is TRBV4-1; TRBD1 matches at 7 bases. The CDR3 has 16 amino acids. Germline V gene sequence: CDR1 MGHRA, CDR2 YSYEKL. After removal of 0 bases from V and 2 bases from J, the junction contained 3 bases not matched to a gene. As DNA, the CDR3 is TGCGCCAGCAGCCAAGAAGCGGGACAGACTAATGAAAAACTGTTTTTT. Translating gives CASSQEAGQTNEKLFF.

This clonotype has only a few counts. The gene calls are TRBV20-1 and TRBJ2-7, with 12 bases aligning to TRBD2. In germline, CDR1 is DFQATT, CDR2 SNEGSKA (reference sequence). This CDR3 has 14 residues. After removal of 6 bases from V and 2 bases from J, the junction contained 5 bases not matched to a gene. The CDR3 reads CSAYGLAGTYEQYF. CDR3 coding DNA: TGCAGTGCCTATGGACTAGCGGGAACCTACGAGCAGTACTTC.

As regards this clonotype: The germline gene is not matched at one end of the junction; a read error may be the cause. The V call is TRBV7-2, the J call TRBJ2-1, with no clear D. The CDR3 is made up of 14 amino acids. Germline lookup yields CDR1 SGHTA and CDR2 FQGNSA. For the CDR3, the DNA is TGTGCCAGCAGCTTAGCGGTGGGGTACAATGAGCAGTGCTTC. It codes for CASSLAVGYNEQCF.

V gene TRBV18 combines with J gene TRBJ2-3, with TRBD1 matching over 9 bases. J gave up 3 bases and V 5 bases, and 9 bases lay outside the gene matches. The CDR3 extends over 16 amino acids. Germline V gene lookup returns CDR1 KGHSH and CDR2 LQKENI. CDR3 coding DNA: TGTGCCAGCTCAGGACCGGGACAGGGCTCGACAGATACGCAGTATTTT. It is translated as CASSGPGQGSTDTQYF.

This clonotype was counted a few times. The chain is built from TRBV7-8 and TRBJ2-3; 11 nucleotides match TRBD2. Unmatched junction bases numbered 3, after V lost 5 bases and J lost 5 bases. Germline CDR1 reads SGHVS; CDR2 reads FQNEAQ. CDR3 length equals 14 residues. CDR3 region: CASSVLAGVDTQYF. CDR3 nucleotide sequence: TGTGCCAGCAGCGTACTAGCGGGAGTAGATACGCAGTATTTT.

The chain carries TRBV5-5 and TRBJ1-5, with 8 positions matching TRBD1. Trimming removed 5 bases from V and 1 base from J; junction bases left unmatched: 11. The germline V gene has CDR1 SGHKS and CDR2 YYEKEE (reference sequence). This CDR3 contains 17 residues. CDR3 sequence (DNA): TGTGCCAGCAGTGCAGGGTACAGGGGGTACAGCAATCAGCCCCAGCATTTT. Its protein is CASSAGYRGYSNQPQHF. The full variable domain, with the rest looked up from reference TRBV5-5 and TRBJ1-5, is DAGVTQSPTHLIKTRGQQVTLRCSPISGHKSVSWYQQVLGQGPQFIFQYYEKEERGRGNFPDRFSARQFPNYSSELNVNALLLGDSALYLCASSAGYRGYSNQPQHFGDGTRLSIL.

CDR3: CATSDILYNEQFF. The CDR3 DNA reads as TGTGCCACCAGTGACATCCTATACAATGAGCAGTTCTTC. The rearrangement uses TRBV24-1 and TRBJ2-1; D is ambiguous. The CDR3 covers 13 residues. Trimming shortened V by 4 bases and J by 4 bases, and 7 bases separated the two germline ends. Germline CDR1 and CDR2: KGHDR and SFDVKD.

This clonotype was found a few times. Here the CDR3 reads CASRTSGTSVYEQFF. In DNA form, the CDR3 reads TGTGCCAGCAGGACCTCTGGGACTAGCGTGTATGAGCAGTTCTTC. The V and J genes are TRBV2 and TRBJ2-1; 10 bases are shared with TRBD2. Trimming at V came to 6 bases and at J to 8 bases, leaving 10 bases not matched to a gene. CDR1 is SNHLY and CDR2 is FYNNEI in the germline V gene. This CDR3 has 15 residues.

In its sample, this clonotype was seen a few times. The CDR3: CASSSRQGGADTQYF. In nucleotides, the CDR3 is TGTGCCAGCAGCTCCCGGCAGGGCGGAGCAGATACGCAGTATTTT. J is TRBJ2-3 and V is TRBV7-6; possibly TRBD1 for D (5 bases). The CDR3 length is 15 residues. Germline V gene lookup returns CDR1 SGHVS and CDR2 FNYEAQ. V shed 4 bases and J shed 4 bases, with 15 bases lying between them.

The CDR3 sequence: CASGPPGTDTQYF. In DNA, the CDR3 is TGTGCCAGCGGGCCGCCTGGCACAGATACGCAGTATTTT. The gene calls are TRBV6-2 or TRBV6-3 and TRBJ2-3; D unclear. Germline CDR1 reads MNHEY; CDR2 reads SVGEGT. V lost 8 bases and J lost 1, with 10 bases in between. CDR3 length equals 13 residues.

This clonotype was detected only a few times. The gene calls are TRBV20-1 and TRBJ2-1; weak D call: TRBD2 (5 bases). Per germline, CDR1 DFQATT and CDR2 SNEGSKA (reference sequence). The CDR3 covers 11 residues. The V end lost 3 bases, the J end lost 9 bases, and 9 bases lay between the germline ends. CDR3 in amino acids: CSASSGGEQFF. CDR3 DNA: TGCAGTGCTAGCAGCGGTGGTGAGCAGTTCTTC.

There are many counts of this clonotype. This chain connects TRBV4-2 to TRBJ1-2; no firm D call. V gave up 1 base and J gave up 6 bases, with 9 bases separating them. CDR3 size: 13 residues. CDR1 and CDR2 from the germline V gene are LGHNA and YNFKEQ. CDR3 protein: CASSQGLRDGYTF. CDR3 sequence (DNA): TGTGCCAGCAGCCAAGGATTGAGGGATGGCTACACCTTC.